The clone carrying this TCR beta chain has at least ten counts. The second PCR ran roughly 6 to 11 cycles with a sample-barcoded 5' primer and J-beta primers. Each CDR3 protein is one row after TCRdb ran MiXCR on the 5' RACE reads. The sample lists approximately 1,000,000 distinct CDR3 sequences, less than 50% occurring once. The record originates from a study of blood T cells in healthy people across ages. V lost 2 bases and J lost 4, with 9 bases in between. CDR1 is SGHRS, CDR2 YFSETQ, per germline. This CDR3 is built from 13 residues. This chain uses TRBV5-1 with TRBJ1-2; a possible D gene is TRBD1 (5 bases). Material for sequencing was blood. The clonotype comes from a woman aged 60-75 years in good health. CDR3: CASSFGGAYGYTF. The CDR3 DNA reads TGCGCCAGCAGCTTTGGAGGGGCCTATGGCTACACCTTC.